One and the same sample provided the 13 T cell receptor beta chains below, sequenced in a study of blood T cell repertoires in COVID-19. The table came from immunoSEQ multiplex PCR; TCRdb's copy has only in-frame clones and leaves some out. The sample shows 150,000 to 200,000 clones, roughly 85% of them seen only once. The sample comprised peripheral blood. The receptors were sampled from a young woman with acute or convalescent COVID-19.

Turning to this clone: This specimen includes other DNA sequences encoding the same CDR3. The V gene is TRBV19, the J gene TRBJ2-6, with D possibly TRBD2 on 5 matching bases. CDR3 size: 15 residues. V shed 5 bases and J shed 0 bases, with 8 bases lying between them. Germline CDR1 is LNHDA and CDR2 is SQIVND (reference sequence). The CDR3, as DNA: TGTGCCAGTAGTTCGGGGTCCTCTGGGGCCAACGTCCTGACTTTC. The encoded protein is CASSSGSSGANVLTF. Together with reference TRBV19 and TRBJ2-6, the CDR3 gives the full variable domain: DGGITQSPKYLFRKEGQNVTLSCEQNLNHDAMYWYRQDPGQGLRLIYYSQIVNDFQKGDIAEGYSVSREKKESFPLTVTSAQKNPTAFYLCASSSGSSGANVLTFGAGSRLTVL.

The chain carries TRBV6-4 and TRBJ2-3, with D possibly being TRBD2 (5 bases). Germline loops: CDR1 MRHNA, CDR2 SNTAGT. CDR3 length: 14 amino acids. V was clipped by 5 bases and J by 1 base, with 10 bases between them. The chain's CDR3 is CASSPSFGTDTQYF. CDR3 nucleotide sequence: TGTGCCAGCAGTCCTAGCTTCGGCACAGATACGCAGTATTTT.

The V gene is TRBV5-1, the J gene TRBJ1-1; D unclear. V lost 4 bases and J lost 1, with 14 bases in between. This CDR3 contains 15 residues. Germline assignment: CDR1 SGHRS and CDR2 YFSETQ. The CDR3 loop reads CASSLGLRENTEAFF. DNA for the CDR3: TGCGCCAGCAGCCTAGGGTTGCGGGAGAACACTGAAGCTTTCTTT.

This sequence joins TRBV28 and TRBJ1-5; D may be TRBD1 (6 bases). This CDR3 is built from 14 residues. CDR1 is MDHEN and CDR2 is SYDVKM in the germline V gene. V dropped 2 bases and J dropped 1 base, with 6 bases sitting between them. CDR3: CASSLRGSNQPQHF. CDR3 DNA sequence: TGTGCCAGCAGTTTAAGGGGGAGCAATCAGCCCCAGCATTTT.

The rearrangement links TRBV6-5 to TRBJ1-2; D unresolved. The germline V gene encodes CDR1 MNHEY and CDR2 SVGAGI. Trimming took off 6 bases at V and 6 bases at J, with 14 bases between the two ends. There are 13 residues in the CDR3. The CDR3 region is CASRSWSDDGYTF. As DNA, the CDR3 is TGTGCCAGCAGGAGTTGGAGTGACGATGGCTACACCTTC.

In its sample, this clone was seen once. This rearrangement joins TRBV7-9 to TRBJ2-3; a possible D gene is TRBD2 (5 bases). Trimming removed 1 base from V and 5 bases from J, with 16 bases in between. In germline, CDR1 is SEHNR, CDR2 FQNEAQ (reference sequence). The CDR3 loop spans 16 amino acids. The CDR3 loop is CASSLGQRPTLDTQYF. CDR3 DNA: TGTGCCAGCAGCTTAGGCCAGCGGCCCACATTAGATACGCAGTATTTT.

The V gene is TRBV27, the J gene TRBJ2-7; 13 positions agree with TRBD2. Losses at the gene ends were 4 bases for V and 5 bases for J; bases not matched to a gene: 5. CDR1 is MNHEY, CDR2 SMNVEV, per germline (reference sequence). This CDR3 region has 15 residues. The CDR3 here is CASSSGLAGVNEQYF. CDR3 sequence (DNA): TGTGCCAGCAGTTCCGGACTAGCGGGAGTTAACGAGCAGTACTTC.

The chain carries TRBV19 and TRBJ1-2; 12 bases are a match to TRBD1. This CDR3 has 18 residues. Germline loops: CDR1 LNHDA, CDR2 SQIVND (reference sequence). Trimming cost V 5 bases and J 4 bases; bases outside gene matches: 14. The CDR3: CASSSRGGQGALIYGYTF. CDR3 coding DNA: TGTGCCAGTAGTTCGAGGGGGGGACAGGGGGCCCTCATCTATGGCTACACCTTC.

The chain uses TRBV14 and TRBJ1-1; TRBD1 agrees at 9 bases. Per germline, CDR1 SGHDN and CDR2 FVKESK. V gave up 5 bases and J gave up 1 base; unmatched junction bases: 11. The CDR3 spans 17 residues. The CDR3 protein is CASSGRDRVNGNTEAFF. The CDR3 DNA reads TGTGCCAGCAGCGGTCGGGACAGGGTAAACGGGAACACTGAAGCTTTCTTT.

The chain links TRBV27 to TRBJ2-3, with D tentatively TRBD1 (5 bases). The CDR3 runs to 16 residues. Germline-derived CDR1 and CDR2 are MNHEY and SMNVEV (reference sequence). The ends were cut back, 5 bases at V and 0 bases at J, with 15 bases in the middle. The CDR3 nucleotides are TGTGCCAGCAGTGAACAGGAGATGCGTAGCACAGATACGCAGTATTTT. Translating it yields CASSEQEMRSTDTQYF.

The rearrangement links TRBV15 to TRBJ2-2; D perhaps matches TRBD1 (6 bases). Germline CDR1 LNHNV, CDR2 YYDKDF (reference sequence). The germline V and J ends were trimmed by 0 bases and 6 bases, with 11 bases remaining between them. There are 15 residues in the CDR3. The CDR3 bases are TGTGCCACCAGCAGAGATTCGGCAGGGGCCGGGGAGCTGTTTTTT. Translating gives CATSRDSAGAGELFF.

V usage is TRBV6-5 and J usage is TRBJ2-4, with D tentatively TRBD1 (5 bases). V was clipped by 6 bases and J by 7 bases, with 13 bases between them. This CDR3 contains 13 residues. The germline V gene encodes CDR1 MNHEY and CDR2 SVGAGI. The CDR3 loop is CASRGPPGNIQYF. The CDR3 nucleotides are TGTGCCAGCAGGGGGCCCCCAGGGAACATTCAGTACTTC.

The gene calls are TRBV5-1 and TRBJ2-5; 9 bases are shared with TRBD2. CDR1 is SGHRS, CDR2 YFSETQ, per germline. The CDR3 covers 16 residues. V shed 2 bases, J shed 1 base, and the junction held 6 bases outside the gene matches. DNA for the CDR3: TGCGCCAGCAGCTTAATGCCTAGCGGGATCCAAGAGACCCAGTACTTC. Translation: CASSLMPSGIQETQYF.